This TCR beta chain derives from a study of blood T cell repertoires in COVID-19. Study-level background: The United States, Italy and Spain supplied acute and convalescent COVID-19 samples. PBMCs, B-cell-depleted T cells, or T cells were the source of the cDNA or gDNA that made up the material.

There are 12 residues in the CDR3. V lost 10 bases and J lost 6, with 16 bases in between. Germline assignment: CDR1 SGDLS and CDR2 YYNGEE. Authors' data handling: Amplification with reference gene primers provided the estimates of nucleated cell counts. Profiling relied on immunoSEQ multiplex PCR, and the TCRdb table lists in-frame clones only, not all of them. V and J calls plus clone size are reproduced from that table; the DNA served to infer D and trimming. The repertoire includes about 350,000 clones, about 92% of them detected once, and 3% to 4.5% sits in the top ten. It was during active infection that Seattle patients were enrolled and then longitudinally followed.

The genes are TRBV9 and TRBJ1-2, with unresolved D. The sample was peripheral blood. The TCR was taken from a woman aged 60-75 years with COVID-19, enrolled during active disease. This CDR3 reads CALARVVHGYTF. Here the CDR3 DNA reads TGTGCCTTAGCGAGGGTGGTGCATGGCTACACCTTC.